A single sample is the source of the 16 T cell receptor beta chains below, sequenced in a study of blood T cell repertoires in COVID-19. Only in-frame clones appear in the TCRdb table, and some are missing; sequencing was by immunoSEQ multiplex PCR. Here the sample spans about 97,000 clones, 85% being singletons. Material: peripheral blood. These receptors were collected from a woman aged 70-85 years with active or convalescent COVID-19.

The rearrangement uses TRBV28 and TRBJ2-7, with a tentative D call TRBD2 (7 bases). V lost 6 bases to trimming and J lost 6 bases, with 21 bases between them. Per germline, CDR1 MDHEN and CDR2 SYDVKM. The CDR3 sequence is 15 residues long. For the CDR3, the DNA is TGTGCCAGCAGCTCCGGGGGGTCGGGGGGCGGCGAGCAGTACTTC. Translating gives CASSSGGSGGGEQYF.

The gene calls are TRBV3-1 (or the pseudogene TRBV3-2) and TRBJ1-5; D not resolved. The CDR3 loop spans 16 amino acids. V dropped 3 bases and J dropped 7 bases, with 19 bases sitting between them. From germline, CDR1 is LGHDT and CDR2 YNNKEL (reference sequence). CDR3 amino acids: CASSHPGRPRKQPQHF. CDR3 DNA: TGTGCCAGCAGCCACCCGGGAAGGCCGAGGAAACAGCCCCAGCATTTT.

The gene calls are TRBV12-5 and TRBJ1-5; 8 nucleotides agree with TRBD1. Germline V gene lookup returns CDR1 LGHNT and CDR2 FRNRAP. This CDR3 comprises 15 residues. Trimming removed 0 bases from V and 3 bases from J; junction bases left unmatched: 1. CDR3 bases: TGTGCTAGTGGTTTGGTACAGGGGGACAATCAGCCCCAGCATTTT. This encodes CASGLVQGDNQPQHF.

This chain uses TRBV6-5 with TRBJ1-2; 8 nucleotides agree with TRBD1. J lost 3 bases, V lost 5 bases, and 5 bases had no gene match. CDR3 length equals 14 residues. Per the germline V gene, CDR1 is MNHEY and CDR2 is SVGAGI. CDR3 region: CASSTTTGDYGYTF. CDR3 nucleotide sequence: TGTGCCAGCAGTACTACGACAGGGGACTATGGCTACACCTTC.

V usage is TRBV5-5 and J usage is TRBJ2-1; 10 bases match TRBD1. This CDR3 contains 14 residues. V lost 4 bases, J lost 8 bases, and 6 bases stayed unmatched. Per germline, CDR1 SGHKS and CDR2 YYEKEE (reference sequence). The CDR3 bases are TGTGCCAGCAGCGCCGGGACAGGGGTAGATGAGCAGTTCTTC. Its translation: CASSAGTGVDEQFF.

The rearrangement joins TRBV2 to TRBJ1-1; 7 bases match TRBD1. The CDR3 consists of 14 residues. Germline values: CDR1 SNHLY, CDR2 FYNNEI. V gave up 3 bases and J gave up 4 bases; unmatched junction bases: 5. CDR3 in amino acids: CASSERQGGTEAFF. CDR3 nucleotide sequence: TGTGCCAGCAGTGAGCGACAGGGAGGCACTGAAGCTTTCTTT.

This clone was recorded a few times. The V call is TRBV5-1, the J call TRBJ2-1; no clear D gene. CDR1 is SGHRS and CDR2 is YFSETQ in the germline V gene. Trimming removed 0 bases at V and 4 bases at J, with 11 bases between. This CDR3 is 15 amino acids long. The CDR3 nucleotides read TGCGCCAGCAGCTTGGCCGTGACTGCGTACAATGAGCAGTTCTTC. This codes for CASSLAVTAYNEQFF.

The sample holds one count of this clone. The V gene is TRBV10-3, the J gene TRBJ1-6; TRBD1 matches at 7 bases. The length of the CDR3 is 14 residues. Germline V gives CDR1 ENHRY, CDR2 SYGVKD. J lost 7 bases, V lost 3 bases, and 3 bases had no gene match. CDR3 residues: CAISDQQGNSPLHF. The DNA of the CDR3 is TGTGCCATCAGTGACCAACAGGGGAATTCACCCCTCCACTTT.

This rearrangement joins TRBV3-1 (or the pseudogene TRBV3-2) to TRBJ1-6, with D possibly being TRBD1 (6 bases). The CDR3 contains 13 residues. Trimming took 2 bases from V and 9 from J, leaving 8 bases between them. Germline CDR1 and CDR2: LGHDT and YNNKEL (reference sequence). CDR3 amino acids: CASSQRGGSPLHF. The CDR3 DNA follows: TGTGCCAGCAGCCAACGAGGGGGTTCACCCCTCCACTTT.

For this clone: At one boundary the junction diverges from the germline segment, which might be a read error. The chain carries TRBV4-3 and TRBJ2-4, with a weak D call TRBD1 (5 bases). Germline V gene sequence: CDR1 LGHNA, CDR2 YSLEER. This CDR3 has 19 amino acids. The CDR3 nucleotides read TGCGCCAACAGCCAAGATTGGGGCGGTTCGGATTTAGCCAAAAACATTCAGTACTTC. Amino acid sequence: CANSQDWGGSDLAKNIQYF.

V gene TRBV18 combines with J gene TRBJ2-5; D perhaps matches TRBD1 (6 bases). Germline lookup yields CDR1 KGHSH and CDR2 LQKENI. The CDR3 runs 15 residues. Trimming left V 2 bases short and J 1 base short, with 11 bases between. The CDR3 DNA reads TGTGCCAGCTCACCAAATTGGGACACCCAAGAGACCCAGTACTTC. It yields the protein CASSPNWDTQETQYF. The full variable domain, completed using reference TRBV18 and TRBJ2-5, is NAGVMQNPRHLVRRRGQEARLRCSPMKGHSHVYWYRQLPEEGLKFMVYLQKENIIDESGMPKERFSAEFPKEGPSILRIQQVVRGDSAAYFCASSPNWDTQETQYFGPGTRLLVL.

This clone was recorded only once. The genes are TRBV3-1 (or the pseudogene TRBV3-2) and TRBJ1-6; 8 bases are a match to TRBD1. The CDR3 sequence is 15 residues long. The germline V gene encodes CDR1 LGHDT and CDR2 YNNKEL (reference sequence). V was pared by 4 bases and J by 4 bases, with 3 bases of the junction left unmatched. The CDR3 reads CASSPNRGYNSPLHF. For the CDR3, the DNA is TGTGCCAGCAGCCCAAACAGGGGGTATAATTCACCCCTCCACTTT.

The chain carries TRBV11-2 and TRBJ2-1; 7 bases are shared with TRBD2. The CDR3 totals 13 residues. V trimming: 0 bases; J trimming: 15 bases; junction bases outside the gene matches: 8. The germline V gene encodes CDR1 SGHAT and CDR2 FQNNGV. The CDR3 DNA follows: TGTGCCAGCAGCTTAGATCGGGGAGGGCTCCGGTTCTTC. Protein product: CASSLDRGGLRFF.

The CDR3 nucleotides read TGTGCCATCAGTGACAGCGGGAACACTGAAGCTTTCTTT. Encoded protein: CAISDSGNTEAFF. J is TRBJ1-1 and V is TRBV10-3; D ambiguous. This CDR3 comprises 13 residues. Trimming shortened V by 3 bases and J by 1 base, and 6 bases separated the two germline ends. Per the germline V gene, CDR1 is ENHRY and CDR2 is SYGVKD.

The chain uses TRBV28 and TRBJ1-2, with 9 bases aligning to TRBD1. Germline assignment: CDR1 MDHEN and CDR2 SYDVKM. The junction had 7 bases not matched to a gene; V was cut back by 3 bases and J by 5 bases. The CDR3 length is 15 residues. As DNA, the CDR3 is TGTGCCAGCAGTTTGGCGACGGGACAGGGTTATGGCTACACCTTC. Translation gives CASSLATGQGYGYTF.

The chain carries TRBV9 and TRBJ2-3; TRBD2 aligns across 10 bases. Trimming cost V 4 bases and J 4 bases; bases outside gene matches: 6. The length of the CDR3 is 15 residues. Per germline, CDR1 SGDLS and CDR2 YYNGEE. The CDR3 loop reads CASSLTSGQADTQYF. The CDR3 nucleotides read TGTGCCAGCAGCTTGACTAGCGGGCAGGCAGATACGCAGTATTTT.